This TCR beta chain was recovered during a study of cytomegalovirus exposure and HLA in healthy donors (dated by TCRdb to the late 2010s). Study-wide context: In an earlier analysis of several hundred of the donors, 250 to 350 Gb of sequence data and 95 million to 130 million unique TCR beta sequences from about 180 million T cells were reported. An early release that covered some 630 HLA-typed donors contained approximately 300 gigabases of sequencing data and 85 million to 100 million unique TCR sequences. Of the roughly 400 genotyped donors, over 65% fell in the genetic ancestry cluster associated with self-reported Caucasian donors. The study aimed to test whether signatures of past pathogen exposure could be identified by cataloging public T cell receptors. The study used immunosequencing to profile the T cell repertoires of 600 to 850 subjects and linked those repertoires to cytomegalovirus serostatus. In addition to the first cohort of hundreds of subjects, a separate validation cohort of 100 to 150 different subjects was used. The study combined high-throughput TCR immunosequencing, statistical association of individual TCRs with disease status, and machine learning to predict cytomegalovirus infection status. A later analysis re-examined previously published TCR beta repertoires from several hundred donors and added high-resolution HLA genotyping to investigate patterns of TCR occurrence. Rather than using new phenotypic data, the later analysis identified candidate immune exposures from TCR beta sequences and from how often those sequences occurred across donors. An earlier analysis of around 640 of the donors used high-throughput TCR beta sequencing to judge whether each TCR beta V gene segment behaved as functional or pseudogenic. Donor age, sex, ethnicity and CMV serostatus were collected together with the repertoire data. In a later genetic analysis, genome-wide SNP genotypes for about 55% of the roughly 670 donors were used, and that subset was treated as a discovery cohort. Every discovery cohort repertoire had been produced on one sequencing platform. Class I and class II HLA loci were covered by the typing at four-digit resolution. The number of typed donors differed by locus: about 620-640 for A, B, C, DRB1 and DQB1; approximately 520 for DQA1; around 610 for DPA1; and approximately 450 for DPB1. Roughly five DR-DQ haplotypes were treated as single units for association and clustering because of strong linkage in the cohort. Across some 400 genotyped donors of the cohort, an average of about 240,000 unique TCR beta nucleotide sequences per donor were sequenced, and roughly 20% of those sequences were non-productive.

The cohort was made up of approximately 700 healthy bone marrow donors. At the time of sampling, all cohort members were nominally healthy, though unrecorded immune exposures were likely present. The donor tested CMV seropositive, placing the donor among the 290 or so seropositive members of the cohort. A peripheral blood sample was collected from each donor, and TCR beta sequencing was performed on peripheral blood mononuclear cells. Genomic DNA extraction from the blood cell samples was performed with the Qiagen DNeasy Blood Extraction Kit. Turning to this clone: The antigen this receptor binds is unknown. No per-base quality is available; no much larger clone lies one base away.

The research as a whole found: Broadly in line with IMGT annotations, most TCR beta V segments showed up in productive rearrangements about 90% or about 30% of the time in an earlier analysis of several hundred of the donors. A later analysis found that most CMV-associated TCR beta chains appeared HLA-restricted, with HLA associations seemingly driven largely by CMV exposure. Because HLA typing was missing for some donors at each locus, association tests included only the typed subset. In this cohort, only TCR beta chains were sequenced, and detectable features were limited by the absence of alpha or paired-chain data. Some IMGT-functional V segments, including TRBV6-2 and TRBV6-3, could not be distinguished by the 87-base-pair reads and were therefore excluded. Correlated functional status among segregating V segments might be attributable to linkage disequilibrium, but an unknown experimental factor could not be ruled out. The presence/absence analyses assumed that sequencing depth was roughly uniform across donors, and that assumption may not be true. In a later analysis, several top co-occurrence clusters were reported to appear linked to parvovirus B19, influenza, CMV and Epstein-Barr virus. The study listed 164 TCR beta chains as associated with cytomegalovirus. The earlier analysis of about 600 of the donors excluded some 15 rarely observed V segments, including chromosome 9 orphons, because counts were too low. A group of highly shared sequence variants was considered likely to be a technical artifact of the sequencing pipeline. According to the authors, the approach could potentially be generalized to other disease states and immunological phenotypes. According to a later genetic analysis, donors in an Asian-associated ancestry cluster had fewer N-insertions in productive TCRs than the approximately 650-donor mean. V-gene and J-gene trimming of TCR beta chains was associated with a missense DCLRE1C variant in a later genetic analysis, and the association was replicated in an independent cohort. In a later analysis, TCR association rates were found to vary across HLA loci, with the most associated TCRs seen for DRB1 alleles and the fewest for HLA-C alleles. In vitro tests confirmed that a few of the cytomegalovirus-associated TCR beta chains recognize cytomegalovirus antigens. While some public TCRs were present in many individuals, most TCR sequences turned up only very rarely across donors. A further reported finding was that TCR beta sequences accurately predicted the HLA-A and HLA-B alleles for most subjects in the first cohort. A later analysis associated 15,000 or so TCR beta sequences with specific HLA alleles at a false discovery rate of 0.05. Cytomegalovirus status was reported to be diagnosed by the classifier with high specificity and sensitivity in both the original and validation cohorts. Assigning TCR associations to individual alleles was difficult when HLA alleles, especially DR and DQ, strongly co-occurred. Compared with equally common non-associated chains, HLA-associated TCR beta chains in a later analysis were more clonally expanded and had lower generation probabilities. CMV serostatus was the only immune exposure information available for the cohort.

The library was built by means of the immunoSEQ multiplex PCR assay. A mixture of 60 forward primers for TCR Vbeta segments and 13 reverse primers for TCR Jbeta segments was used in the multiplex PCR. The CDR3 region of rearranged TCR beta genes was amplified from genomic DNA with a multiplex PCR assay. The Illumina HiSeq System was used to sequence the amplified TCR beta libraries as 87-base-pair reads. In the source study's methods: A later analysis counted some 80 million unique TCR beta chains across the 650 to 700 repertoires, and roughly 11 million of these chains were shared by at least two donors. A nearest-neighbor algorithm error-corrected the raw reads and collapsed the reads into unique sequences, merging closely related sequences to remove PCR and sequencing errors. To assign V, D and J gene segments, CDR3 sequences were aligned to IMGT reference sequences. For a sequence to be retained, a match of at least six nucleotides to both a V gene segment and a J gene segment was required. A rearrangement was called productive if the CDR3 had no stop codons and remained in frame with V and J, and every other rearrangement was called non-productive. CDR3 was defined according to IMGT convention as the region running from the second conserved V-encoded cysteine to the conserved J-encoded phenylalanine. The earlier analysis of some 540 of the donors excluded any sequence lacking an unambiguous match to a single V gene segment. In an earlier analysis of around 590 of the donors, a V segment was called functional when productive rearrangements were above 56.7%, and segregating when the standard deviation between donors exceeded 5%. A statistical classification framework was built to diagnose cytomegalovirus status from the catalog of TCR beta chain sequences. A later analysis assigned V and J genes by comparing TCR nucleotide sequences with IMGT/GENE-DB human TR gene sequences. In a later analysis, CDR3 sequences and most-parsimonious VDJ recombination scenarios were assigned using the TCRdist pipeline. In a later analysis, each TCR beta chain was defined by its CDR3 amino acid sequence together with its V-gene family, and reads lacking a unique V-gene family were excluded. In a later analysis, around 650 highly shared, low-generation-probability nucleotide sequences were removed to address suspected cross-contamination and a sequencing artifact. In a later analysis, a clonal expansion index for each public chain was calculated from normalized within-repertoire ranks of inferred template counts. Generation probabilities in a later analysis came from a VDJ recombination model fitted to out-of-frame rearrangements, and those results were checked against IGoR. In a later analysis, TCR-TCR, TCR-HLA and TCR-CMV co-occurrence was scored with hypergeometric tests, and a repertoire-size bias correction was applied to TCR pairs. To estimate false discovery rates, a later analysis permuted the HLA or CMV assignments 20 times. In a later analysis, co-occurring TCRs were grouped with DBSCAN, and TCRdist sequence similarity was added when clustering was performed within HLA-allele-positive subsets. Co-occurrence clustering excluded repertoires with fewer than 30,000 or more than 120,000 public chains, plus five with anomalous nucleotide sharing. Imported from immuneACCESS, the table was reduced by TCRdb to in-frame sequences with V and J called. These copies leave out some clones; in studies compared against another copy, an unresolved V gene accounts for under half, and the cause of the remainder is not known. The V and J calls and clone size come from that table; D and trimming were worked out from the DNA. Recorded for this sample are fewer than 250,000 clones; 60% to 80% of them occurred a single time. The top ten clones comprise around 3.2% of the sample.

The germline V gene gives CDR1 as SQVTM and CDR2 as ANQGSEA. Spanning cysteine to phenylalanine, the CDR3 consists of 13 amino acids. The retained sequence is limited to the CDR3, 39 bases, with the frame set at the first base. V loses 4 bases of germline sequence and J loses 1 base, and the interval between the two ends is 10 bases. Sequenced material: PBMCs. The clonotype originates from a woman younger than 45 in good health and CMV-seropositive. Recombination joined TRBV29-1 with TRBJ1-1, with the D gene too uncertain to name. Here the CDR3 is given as CSVAQKQNTEAFF. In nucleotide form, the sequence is TGCAGCGTTGCACAGAAGCAGAACACTGAAGCTTTCTTT.